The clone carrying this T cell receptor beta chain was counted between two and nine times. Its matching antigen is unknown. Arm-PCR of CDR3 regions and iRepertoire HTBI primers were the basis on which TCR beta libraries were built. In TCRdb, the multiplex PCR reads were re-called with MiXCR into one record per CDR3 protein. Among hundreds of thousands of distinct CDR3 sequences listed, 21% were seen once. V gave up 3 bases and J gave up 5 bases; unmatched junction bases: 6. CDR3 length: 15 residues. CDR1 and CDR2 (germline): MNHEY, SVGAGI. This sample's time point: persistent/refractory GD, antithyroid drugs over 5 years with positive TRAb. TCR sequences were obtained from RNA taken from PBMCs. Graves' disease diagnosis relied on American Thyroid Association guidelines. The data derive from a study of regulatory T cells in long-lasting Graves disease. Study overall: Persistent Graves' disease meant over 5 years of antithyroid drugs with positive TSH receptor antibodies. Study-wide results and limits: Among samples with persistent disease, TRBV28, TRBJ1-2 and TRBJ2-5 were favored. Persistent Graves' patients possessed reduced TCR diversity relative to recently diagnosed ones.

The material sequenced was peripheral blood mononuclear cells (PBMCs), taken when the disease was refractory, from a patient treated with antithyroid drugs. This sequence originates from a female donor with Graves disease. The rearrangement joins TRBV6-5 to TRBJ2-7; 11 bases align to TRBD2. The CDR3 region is CASSYTTSGTHEQYF. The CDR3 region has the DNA TGTGCCAGCAGTTATACGACTAGCGGGACCCACGAGCAGTACTTC.